These 31 T cell receptor beta chains came from one sample sequenced in a study of blood T cells in healthy people across ages. Primers used in a second PCR of roughly 7 to 11 cycles were a sample-barcoded 5' primer and a J-beta primer mix. From the 5' RACE reads, TCRdb called clonotypes with MiXCR, one entry per CDR3 protein. The sample includes about 620,000 distinct CDR3 sequences, 45% to 60% seen only once; the top ten take roughly 13%. The sample comprised blood. Receptors originate from a woman of 80 years or more in good health.

The chain is built from TRBV4-3 and TRBJ2-5; no reliable D call. The end of the DNA fits TRBJ2-7 better, so the J call may be wrong. This CDR3 has 18 residues. The germline V gene has CDR1 LGHNA and CDR2 YSLEER. The CDR3, as DNA: TGCGCCAGCAGCCAATACATAAAGAACCGGACCCCCTTCTACGAGCAGTACTTC. This codes for CASSQYIKNRTPFYEQYF.

The CDR3 reads CASRRRPGTSGGTDTQYF. CDR3 DNA: TGTGCCAGCAGGCGAAGACCCGGGACTAGCGGGGGAACAGATACGCAGTATTTT. The V call is TRBV27, the J call TRBJ2-3; 14 positions match TRBD2. The CDR3 spans 18 residues. Per the germline V gene, CDR1 is MNHEY and CDR2 is SMNVEV (reference sequence). J lost 3 bases, V lost 6 bases, and 11 bases had no gene match.

Worth noting for this clonotype: A much larger clone lies a single base off, so this may be a read error. This sequence joins TRBV30 and TRBJ2-1, with D maybe TRBD1 (5 bases). Trimming left V 0 bases short and J 0 bases short, with 6 bases between. In germline, CDR1 is GTSNPN, CDR2 SVGIG (reference sequence). The CDR3 has 14 residues. The CDR3 loop reads CAWSVGDSYNEQFF. The CDR3 bases are TGTGCCTGGAGTGTAGGGGACTCCTACAATGAGCAGTTCTTC.

The CDR3 nucleotides are TGTGCCACCAGCAGAGGCGGGACCTCTGGGGAGCAGTACTTC. Protein: CATSRGGTSGEQYF. The chain carries TRBV15 and TRBJ2-5; maybe TRBD2 (6 bases). V was pared by 1 base and J by 11 bases, with 17 bases between. The CDR3 contains 14 residues. Germline V gene lookup returns CDR1 LNHNV and CDR2 YYDKDF (reference sequence).

This clonotype was counted at least ten times. The CDR3 is CASSQGSTDTQYF. CDR3 bases: TGTGCCAGCAGCCAAGGAAGCACAGATACGCAGTATTTT. V usage is TRBV4-2 and J usage is TRBJ2-3; D ambiguous. The length of the CDR3 is 13 residues. The V end lost 1 base, the J end lost 0 bases, and 2 bases lay between the germline ends. Per germline, CDR1 LGHNA and CDR2 YNFKEQ.

This rearrangement joins TRBV20-1 to TRBJ1-2, with 7 bases lining up with TRBD1. This CDR3 has 14 amino acids. V dropped 6 bases and J dropped 4; count of bases not matched to a gene: 11. Germline V gives CDR1 DFQATT, CDR2 SNEGSKA (reference sequence). The CDR3 DNA is TGCAGTGCCGGGGCTAGGGGGCAGGGCTATGGCTACACCTTC. Protein sequence: CSAGARGQGYGYTF.

This clonotype occurred many times. V gene TRBV7-9 combines with J gene TRBJ1-2; 11 bases line up with TRBD1. The CDR3 is 15 residues long. Unmatched junction bases numbered 8, after V lost 6 bases and J lost 5 bases. Germline V gene data show CDR1 as SEHNR and CDR2 as FQNEAQ (reference sequence). The CDR3, as DNA: TGTGCCAGCAGATCAGGACAGGGGGCGGAGTATGGCTACACCTTC. Translated, it gives CASRSGQGAEYGYTF. The variable domain in full, with the rest retrieved from reference TRBV7-9 and TRBJ1-2, is DTGVSQNPRHKITKRGQNVTFRCDPISEHNRLYWYRQTLGQGPEFLTYFQNEAQLEKSRLLSDRFSAERPKGSFSTLEIQRTEQGDSAMYLCASRSGQGAEYGYTFGSGTRLTVV.

About this clonotype: Being one base from a much bigger clone, this may be a read error. CDR3 DNA sequence: TGCGCCAGCAGCCTGGTAGGGACAGGCTGCTCTCAAGAGACCCAGTACTTC. Protein product: CASSLVGTGCSQETQYF. The V and J genes are TRBV5-1 and TRBJ2-5; TRBD1 aligns across 8 bases. The CDR3 runs to 17 residues. From germline, CDR1 is SGHRS and CDR2 YFSETQ. The V segment lost 4 bases and the J segment 2 bases; nucleotides outside the gene matches: 13. Complete variable domain (other parts from reference TRBV5-1 and TRBJ2-5): KAGVTQTPRYLIKTRGQQVTLSCSPISGHRSVSWYQQTPGQGLQFLFEYFSETQRNKGNFPGRFSGRQFSNSRSEMNVSTLELGDSALYLCASSLVGTGCSQETQYFGPGTRLLVL.

This clonotype was observed many times. The chain couples TRBV3-1 to TRBJ2-1; 8 positions match TRBD2. Per the germline V gene, CDR1 is LGHDT and CDR2 is YNNKEL (reference sequence). With V trimmed by 8 bases and J by 0 bases, 6 bases remained unmatched. The CDR3 spans 15 residues. The CDR3 here is CASREGFSSYNEQFF. CDR3 nucleotides: TGTGCCAGCCGGGAGGGTTTTAGCTCCTACAATGAGCAGTTCTTC.

About this clonotype itself: A much larger clonotype is one base distant, so this may be a read error. V usage is TRBV25-1 and J usage is TRBJ1-6, with TRBD1 identical over 9 bases. The V and J ends lost 5 bases and 9 bases, in that order; junction bases with no gene match: 5. Germline-derived CDR1 and CDR2 are MGHDK and SYGVNS. The CDR3 runs to 14 residues. The CDR3 loop reads CASSQRQGGSPLHF. CDR3 coding DNA: TGTGCCAGCAGTCAACGACAGGGGGGTTCACCCCTCCACTTT.

The gene calls are TRBV6-6 and TRBJ1-1, with a tentative D call TRBD1 (5 bases). This CDR3 is 14 amino acids long. Germline CDR1 MNHNY, CDR2 SVGAGI (reference sequence). Trimming removed 2 bases from V and 4 bases from J, with 11 bases in between. CDR3 DNA sequence: TGTGCCAGCAGTTACGGGGGTGTGGGCACTGAAGCTTTCTTT. Its translation is CASSYGGVGTEAFF.

This clonotype was seen more than once but under ten times. The DNA of the CDR3 is TGTGCCAGCAGCTACCGGACAGCAACTAATGAAAAACTGTTTTTT. It translates to CASSYRTATNEKLFF. The rearrangement joins TRBV3-1 to TRBJ1-4; D perhaps matches TRBD1 (6 bases). The germline V gene has CDR1 LGHDT and CDR2 YNNKEL (reference sequence). V was cut by 5 bases and J by 0 bases, with 10 bases left in between. This CDR3 region has 15 residues.

This clonotype was counted at least ten times. The V and J genes are TRBV12-3 or TRBV12-4 and TRBJ2-3; D remains ambiguous. CDR3 length: 12 amino acids. Trimming took 9 bases from V and 2 from J, leaving 9 bases between them. The CDR3 DNA is TGTGCCAGTGGGGTACTCACAGATACGCAGTATTTT. Protein product: CASGVLTDTQYF.

In the case of this clonotype: Its ends do not fully match the called genes, so a read error is possible. The V call is TRBV10-3, the J call TRBJ2-7, with D perhaps matching TRBD1 (6 bases). The CDR3 runs to 12 residues. Germline V CDR1 and CDR2: ENHRY, SYGVKD. The CDR3, as DNA: TGTGCCATCAGTGATATGGGGGCCGAGCGGTACTTC. Translation gives CAISDMGAERYF.

The chain carries TRBV10-3 and TRBJ2-3, with unresolved D. With 4 bases removed from V and 5 bases from J, the gap between germline ends came to 7 bases. Germline V gene data show CDR1 as ENHRY and CDR2 as SYGVKD. This CDR3 comprises 12 residues. The CDR3 DNA follows: TGTGCCATCAGTGTTAACAGAGATACGCAGTATTTT. It is translated as CAISVNRDTQYF.

The chain couples TRBV29-1 to TRBJ2-1; 7 bases agree with TRBD2. This CDR3 comprises 16 residues. V lost 4 bases to trimming and J lost 6 bases; unmatched junction nucleotides: 15. The V gene's germline CDR1 is SQVTM and CDR2 ANQGSEA. The CDR3 protein is CSVATDTLAAFNEQFF. CDR3 nucleotide sequence: TGCAGCGTTGCGACCGACACTCTAGCGGCCTTCAATGAGCAGTTCTTC.

V gene TRBV27 combines with J gene TRBJ2-6; tentatively, D is TRBD1 or TRBD2 (5 bases each). The CDR3 length is 18 residues. The V gene's germline CDR1 is MNHEY and CDR2 SMNVEV (reference sequence). V was trimmed by 3 bases and J by 0 bases, leaving 15 bases between them. The CDR3: CASSLNPGRPSGANVLTF. In DNA, the CDR3 is TGTGCCAGCAGTTTGAATCCGGGACGTCCCTCTGGGGCCAACGTCCTGACTTTC.

The J gene is TRBJ2-5, the V gene TRBV11-2; TRBD2 might be the D (6 bases). The CDR3 has 15 residues. In germline, CDR1 is SGHAT, CDR2 FQNNGV. Trimming left V 5 bases short and J 11 bases short, with 24 bases between. The CDR3 loop is CASSRPEGLWNEQYF. As DNA, the CDR3 is TGTGCCAGCAGCAGACCGGAGGGCCTTTGGAATGAGCAGTACTTC.

In its sample, this clonotype was seen a few times. The genes are TRBV28 and TRBJ1-2, with D possibly TRBD1 on 5 matching bases. CDR3 length: 13 amino acids. From germline, CDR1 is MDHEN and CDR2 SYDVKM. Deletions cut 6 bases from V and 8 bases from J, with 16 bases between. The CDR3 is CASSAGQTRGYTF. The CDR3 region has the DNA TGTGCCAGCAGCGCTGGACAAACCCGGGGCTACACCTTC.

This clonotype came up once. One end of the junction varies from germline; a read error may be responsible. This sequence joins TRBV20-1 and TRBJ1-4; D is unclear. CDR3 length: 16 residues. Germline-derived CDR1 and CDR2 are DFQATT and SNEGSKA (reference sequence). The CDR3 DNA follows: TGCAGTGTTAGAAAGTCGGGAGACGCAACTAATGAAAAACTGTTTTTT. Residues: CSVRKSGDATNEKLFF.

The chain links TRBV7-2 to TRBJ1-2; D may be TRBD1 (6 bases). The CDR3 has 14 amino acids. V was clipped by 5 bases and J by 4 bases, with 14 bases between them. The germline CDR1 and CDR2 sequences are SGHTA and FQGNSA. This CDR3 reads CASSQKQGIYGYTF. CDR3 sequence (DNA): TGTGCCAGCAGCCAAAAACAGGGAATCTATGGCTACACCTTC.

This chain links TRBV18 with TRBJ1-2; a weak D match, TRBD1 (5 bases). The CDR3 consists of 12 residues. The V end lost 5 bases, the J end lost 8 bases, and 12 bases lay between the germline ends. CDR1 is KGHSH and CDR2 is LQKENI in the germline V gene. CDR3 in DNA: TGTGCCAGCTCAAAACAGGACGGAGGCTACACCTTC. The encoded protein is CASSKQDGGYTF.

This clonotype was observed a few times. The rearrangement joins TRBV7-8 to TRBJ2-7, with D possibly TRBD1 on 5 matching bases. Per germline, CDR1 SGHVS and CDR2 FQNEAQ. This CDR3 region has 14 residues. V gave up 4 bases and J gave up 1 base, with 11 bases separating them. The CDR3 spells CASSSVKGSYEQYF. CDR3 bases: TGTGCCAGCAGCTCCGTTAAGGGGTCCTACGAGCAGTACTTC.

V gene TRBV2 combines with J gene TRBJ2-7; 7 nucleotides match TRBD2. Germline assignment: CDR1 SNHLY and CDR2 FYNNEI. CDR3 length: 13 amino acids. After removal of 9 bases from V and 7 bases from J, the junction contained 12 bases not matched to a gene. The CDR3 is CASASGAYNEQYF. Written as DNA, the CDR3 is TGTGCCAGTGCCAGCGGGGCGTACAATGAGCAGTACTTC.

V and J are TRBV15 and TRBJ2-7; 9 bases line up with TRBD1. V lost 5 bases to trimming and J lost 4 bases; unmatched junction nucleotides: 3. Germline-derived CDR1 and CDR2 are LNHNV and YYDKDF (reference sequence). This CDR3 contains 13 residues. The CDR3 spells CATSGDRAYEQYF. The CDR3 DNA is TGTGCCACCAGCGGGGACAGGGCGTACGAGCAGTACTTC. Supplemented by reference TRBV15 and TRBJ2-7, the full variable domain reads DAMVIQNPRYQVTQFGKPVTLSCSQTLNHNVMYWYQQKSSQAPKLLFHYYDKDFNNEADTPDNFQSRRPNTSFCFLDIRSPGLGDTAMYLCATSGDRAYEQYFGPGTRLTVT.

This clonotype has a count of ten or more. The chain carries TRBV5-1 and TRBJ2-5; D is uncertain. Between the trimmed V and J ends, which lost 0 bases and 2 bases, there was a span of 8 bases. This CDR3 has 14 amino acids. CDR1 and CDR2 (germline): SGHRS, YFSETQ. CDR3 loop: CASSLAPEQETQYF. DNA of the CDR3: TGCGCCAGCAGCTTGGCCCCAGAGCAAGAGACCCAGTACTTC. The full variable domain, in which reference TRBV5-1 and TRBJ2-5 provide the parts outside the CDR3, is KAGVTQTPRYLIKTRGQQVTLSCSPISGHRSVSWYQQTPGQGLQFLFEYFSETQRNKGNFPGRFSGRQFSNSRSEMNVSTLELGDSALYLCASSLAPEQETQYFGPGTRLLVL.

About this clonotype: With a much larger clone just one base away, this may be a read error. CDR3 nucleotides: TGCGCCAGCAGCTTTTTCCCGACAGGGACTCAAGGGACCCAGTACTTC. Protein: CASSFFPTGTQGTQYF. The chain joins TRBV5-1 to TRBJ2-7; a weak D match, TRBD1 (7 bases). Matching the DNA end better, TRBJ2-5 makes the J call doubtful. Germline values: CDR1 SGHRS, CDR2 YFSETQ. This CDR3 spans 16 amino acids.

This clonotype was counted ten times or more. The chain uses TRBV27 and TRBJ2-1; possibly TRBD2 for D (6 bases). This CDR3 region has 14 residues. V lost 5 bases to trimming and J lost 7 bases, with 15 bases between them. Per germline, CDR1 MNHEY and CDR2 SMNVEV (reference sequence). The CDR3 region has the DNA TGTGCCAGCAGTCCCGGAGGGGCCAGAAATGAGCAGTTCTTC. It is translated as CASSPGGARNEQFF.

V gene TRBV28 combines with J gene TRBJ1-1; D possibly corresponds to TRBD1 (5 bases). V dropped 3 bases and J dropped 7 bases, with 21 bases sitting between them. CDR1 MDHEN and CDR2 SYDVKM come from the germline V gene. CDR3 length: 16 amino acids. CDR3 in amino acids: CASSFPVRAQASEAFF. CDR3 coding DNA: TGTGCCAGCAGTTTCCCGGTTCGTGCACAGGCGAGTGAAGCTTTCTTT.

CDR3 in amino acids: CSASPGTGSGYTF. For the CDR3, the DNA is TGCAGTGCTAGCCCCGGGACAGGCAGTGGCTACACCTTC. V usage is TRBV20-1 and J usage is TRBJ1-2, with TRBD1 matching over 8 bases. Germline assignment: CDR1 DFQATT and CDR2 SNEGSKA (reference sequence). The trim removed 3 bases at V and 7 bases at J, leaving 7 bases unmatched. This CDR3 has 13 amino acids.

This chain connects TRBV10-3 to TRBJ2-4; no firm D call. V was pared by 0 bases and J by 15 bases, with 15 bases between. CDR1 is ENHRY, CDR2 SYGVKD, per germline. The CDR3 has 13 residues. The CDR3 bases are TGTGCCATCAGTGAGTCGGGTGTGGGCGAGCGGTACTTC. Its protein is CAISESGVGERYF.